The text below deals with one T cell receptor beta chain. This sample is drawn from a study of cytomegalovirus exposure and HLA in healthy donors. Trimming took 5 bases from V and 4 from J; bases not matched to a gene: 4. Germline V gives CDR1 SGHVS, CDR2 FNYEAQ. The CDR3 has 14 residues. Using immunoSEQ multiplex PCR, the repertoire was profiled, and TCRdb retains in-frame clones only, with some absent. Here the sample spans roughly 150,000 clones, 70% to 85% being singletons. V gene TRBV7-6 combines with J gene TRBJ1-3; 8 bases map to TRBD1. Sequences were obtained from PBMCs. The sequence came from a man aged 30 to 45 in good health and CMV-seropositive. CDR3 in amino acids: CASSARGPGNTIYF. The CDR3 coding sequence is TGTGCCAGCAGCGCCAGGGGGCCGGGAAACACCATATATTTT. Complete variable domain (other parts from reference TRBV7-6 and TRBJ1-3): GAGVSQSPRYKVTKRGQDVALRCDPISGHVSLYWYRQALGQGPEFLTYFNYEAQQDKSGLPNDRFSAERPEGSISTLTIQRTEQRDSAMYRCASSARGPGNTIYFGEGSWLTVV.